The 28 T cell receptor beta chains in this list originate from one sample, sequenced in a study of T cell responses to AZD1222 COVID-19 vaccine. Method: immunoSEQ multiplex PCR; TCRdb's copy keeps in-frame clones and lacks some. This table holds about 120,000 clones, 85% to 95% found once. The sample was peripheral blood, taken on day 0 of AZD1222 vaccination. The receptors come from an adult in good health.

CDR3 DNA: TGTGCCAGCAGCTTAGGCGGGACAGGAGGAAACACCATATATTTT. Translation: CASSLGGTGGNTIYF. This sequence joins TRBV7-6 and TRBJ1-3, with 8 bases fitting TRBD1. CDR1 SGHVS and CDR2 FNYEAQ come from the germline V gene. The junction had 3 bases not matched to a gene; V was cut back by 1 base and J by 4 bases. The CDR3 covers 15 residues.

CDR3 amino acids: CASSSGLAGTGELFF. The CDR3, as DNA: TGTGCCAGCAGTTCGGGACTAGCGGGCACCGGGGAGCTGTTTTTT. V and J are TRBV6-5 and TRBJ2-2; 12 bases map to TRBD2. Germline CDR1 and CDR2: MNHEY and SVGAGI. The CDR3 runs 15 residues. V shed 4 bases, J shed 4 bases, and the junction held 1 base outside the gene matches.

The V gene is TRBV1, the J gene TRBJ1-5; the D call of TRBD1 is as the table states it, not checked on the DNA. TRBV1 is classified as a pseudogene. CDR3 length: 15 residues. Here the CDR3 DNA reads TGCACCAGCAGCCAAGGGGCAGGGGGCGTTCAGCCCCAGCATTTT. Protein sequence: CTSSQGAGGVQPQHF.

This clone was observed a handful of times. V is TRBV12-2 and J is TRBJ2-5. TRBV12-2 is annotated as a pseudogene. The CDR3 runs 10 residues. This chain's CDR3 is CASRLPKKYF. DNA of the CDR3: TGTGCAAGTCGCTTGCCGAAGAAGTACTTC.

J is TRBJ1-4 and V is TRBV28; perhaps TRBD1 as D (5 bases). V shed 6 bases and J shed 5 bases, with 13 bases lying between them. The CDR3 is made up of 14 amino acids. The germline gives CDR1 MDHEN, CDR2 SYDVKM. The CDR3 region has the DNA TGTGCCAGCAGCCCCGGGGCCCCAAATGAAAAACTGTTTTTT. Its translation: CASSPGAPNEKLFF. Looking up the rest from reference TRBV28 and TRBJ1-4 gives the full variable domain: DVKVTQSSRYLVKRTGEKVFLECVQDMDHENMFWYRQDPGLGLRLIYFSYDVKMKEKGDIPEGYSVSREKKERFSLILESASTNQTSMYLCASSPGAPNEKLFFGSGTQLSVL.

The chain carries TRBV4-1 and TRBJ2-3; 8 nucleotides line up with TRBD2. The CDR3 is 14 amino acids. Trimming cost V 6 bases and J 4 bases; bases outside gene matches: 6. Germline values: CDR1 MGHRA, CDR2 YSYEKL. CDR3 amino acids: CASRPAGAADTQYF. The CDR3 nucleotides are TGCGCCAGCAGACCAGCGGGAGCGGCAGATACGCAGTATTTT.

The J gene is TRBJ2-3, the V gene TRBV3-1 (or the pseudogene TRBV3-2); 11 nucleotides match TRBD1. The CDR3 length is 14 residues. V trimming: 5 bases; J trimming: 5 bases; junction bases outside the gene matches: 3. Germline V lookup: CDR1 LGHDT, CDR2 YNNKEL (reference sequence). The CDR3 sequence is CASSWDRGGDTQYF. The CDR3 coding sequence is TGTGCCAGCAGCTGGGACAGGGGGGGAGATACGCAGTATTTT.

Concerning this clone: The junction and the germline gene differ at one end; a read error may be behind it. This chain uses TRBV5-1 with TRBJ1-2; 7 nucleotides align to TRBD1. Germline CDR1 reads SGHRS; CDR2 reads YFSETQ. The CDR3 is made up of 12 amino acids. CDR3 amino acids: CASSLESGGQRF. In DNA form, the CDR3 reads TGCGCCAGCAGCTTGGAAAGTGGGGGACAGAGATTC.

The rearrangement joins TRBV21-1 to TRBJ2-7. TRBV21-1 is a pseudogene. The CDR3 has 16 amino acids. The CDR3 nucleotides are TGTGCCAGCAGCAAAGGCGCCAGCCCGAGAGTCTACGAGCAGTACTTC. This encodes CASSKGASPRVYEQYF.

The rearrangement links TRBV6-2 or TRBV6-3 to TRBJ2-7, with 7 bases fitting TRBD2. Germline CDR1 MNHEY, CDR2 SVGEGT. J lost 3 bases, V lost 2 bases, and 1 base had no gene match. The CDR3 spans 13 residues. The CDR3 here is CASSYGLVYEQYF. For the CDR3, the DNA is TGTGCCAGCAGTTACGGACTAGTCTACGAGCAGTACTTC.

The chain uses TRBV19 and TRBJ2-2; TRBD2 aligns across 16 bases. The V gene end was trimmed by 6 bases and the J gene end by 7 bases; junction bases not matched to a gene: 14. Germline values: CDR1 LNHDA, CDR2 SQIVND (reference sequence). The CDR3 covers 19 residues. CDR3 bases: TGTGCCAGTAGCCTGGGACTAGCGGGAGGGCCGCCGGTCAACGGGGAGCTGTTTTTT. Amino acids: CASSLGLAGGPPVNGELFF.

The chain carries TRBV12-3 or TRBV12-4 and TRBJ2-1; D might be TRBD2 (5 bases). V gave up 2 bases and J gave up 5 bases, with 7 bases separating them. This CDR3 comprises 13 residues. Here the CDR3 DNA reads TGTGCCAGCAGTTTACGGGGTAACAATGAGCAGTTCTTC. Its translation: CASSLRGNNEQFF.

This sequence joins TRBV18 and TRBJ2-4; D is possibly TRBD2 (6 bases). This CDR3 has 15 amino acids. V lost 3 bases, J lost 8 bases, and 17 bases lay in between. Germline lookup yields CDR1 KGHSH and CDR2 LQKENI. CDR3 protein: CASSPSGGTVDIQYF. In nucleotides, the CDR3 is TGTGCCAGCTCACCCAGCGGAGGGACGGTAGACATTCAGTACTTC.

The rearrangement links TRBV5-6 to TRBJ1-1; tentative D call: TRBD1 (5 bases). The CDR3 consists of 11 residues. V gave up 4 bases and J gave up 6 bases, with 7 bases separating them. In germline, CDR1 is SGHDT, CDR2 YYEEEE. DNA for the CDR3: TGTGCCAGCAGCGCACAGGCTGAAGCTTTCTTT. It encodes CASSAQAEAFF.

V is TRBV30 and J is TRBJ2-1; unclear D gene. Germline V gives CDR1 GTSNPN, CDR2 SVGIG (reference sequence). Trimming removed 0 bases at V and 4 bases at J, with 7 bases between. There are 13 residues in the CDR3. This chain's CDR3 is CAWSVVSYNEQFF. The CDR3 DNA sequence: TGTGCCTGGAGTGTAGTCTCTTACAATGAGCAGTTCTTC.

This rearrangement joins TRBV9 to TRBJ1-1; D gene uncertain. Trimming cost V 2 bases and J 4 bases, with 18 bases left between them. Germline CDR1 reads SGDLS; CDR2 reads YYNGEE. CDR3 size: 16 residues. The CDR3 region has the DNA TGTGCCAGCAGCGTTTCCCCACGATGGGCTCTCACTGAAGCTTTCTTT. As protein: CASSVSPRWALTEAFF. The variable domain in full, completed from reference TRBV9 and TRBJ1-1, reads DSGVTQTPKHLITATGQRVTLRCSPRSGDLSVYWYQQSLDQGLQFLIQYYNGEERAKGNILERFSAQQFPDLHSELNLSSLELGDSALYFCASSVSPRWALTEAFFGQGTRLTVV.

The chain has TRBV5-1 and TRBJ1-6; 7 nucleotides agree with TRBD1. The trim removed 0 bases at V and 10 bases at J, leaving 4 bases unmatched. Germline V CDR1 and CDR2: SGHRS, YFSETQ. CDR3 length: 14 amino acids. As DNA, the CDR3 is TGCGCCAGCAGCTTGGGACAGGGTGGGTCACCCCTCCACTTT. This sequence encodes CASSLGQGGSPLHF.

Regarding this clone: One end of the junction does not line up with germline, which may come from a read error. This sample includes further DNA sequences coding for the same CDR3. The rearrangement joins TRBV6-5 to TRBJ2-7; D is unclear. The CDR3 sequence is 12 residues long. CDR1 is MNHEY, CDR2 SVGAGI, per germline. CDR3 sequence: CASIQTSYEQYF. CDR3 bases: TGTGCCAGCATCCAAACCTCCTACGAGCAGTACTTT.

This rearrangement joins TRBV19 to TRBJ2-5; no firm D call. Trimming stripped 1 base from V and 0 bases from J, with 6 bases between. CDR1 is LNHDA and CDR2 is SQIVND in the germline V gene (reference sequence). This CDR3 is built from 14 residues. The DNA of the CDR3 is TGTGCCAGTAGTATAGCGGCGAACCAAGAGACCCAGTACTTC. Protein: CASSIAANQETQYF.

This chain joins TRBV7-2 and TRBJ2-1, with D hard to call. Trimming removed 3 bases from V and 13 bases from J, with 13 bases in between. Germline assignment: CDR1 SGHTA and CDR2 FQGNSA. The CDR3 is 12 amino acids. The CDR3 coding sequence is TGTGCCAGCAGCTTCCCCTTCGGACCACAGTTCTTC. Translating gives CASSFPFGPQFF.

This chain links TRBV27 with TRBJ2-7; 7 bases line up with TRBD2. Looked up from germline, CDR1 is MNHEY and CDR2 is SMNVEV (reference sequence). Trimming removed 2 bases from V and 6 bases from J; junction bases left unmatched: 7. The CDR3 has 14 residues. The DNA of the CDR3 is TGTGCCAGCAGTTTAGGGTGGAGCGGGACCGAGCAGTACTTC. It encodes CASSLGWSGTEQYF.

The chain employs TRBV15 and TRBJ2-3, with unresolved D. Germline CDR1 and CDR2: LNHNV and YYDKDF (reference sequence). Trimming removed 0 bases at V and 4 bases at J, with 11 bases between. The CDR3 contains 15 residues. The CDR3 DNA reads as TGTGCCACCAGCAGAGATCTGCGTATCGCAGATACGCAGTATTTT. Its translation is CATSRDLRIADTQYF.

A few counts support this clone. The rearrangement joins TRBV5-1 to TRBJ1-6; no reliable D call. CDR3 length: 14 amino acids. V was shortened by 0 bases and J by 6 bases, with 7 bases between the two germline ends. CDR1 and CDR2 (germline): SGHRS, YFSETQ. The CDR3 protein is CASSLDSFNSPLHF. For the CDR3, the DNA is TGCGCCAGCAGCTTGGACAGTTTTAATTCACCCCTCCACTTT.

The chain couples TRBV28 to TRBJ1-5; no clear D. The CDR3 runs to 12 residues. Trimming pared 7 bases from V and 1 base from J, leaving 5 bases between. Germline values: CDR1 MDHEN, CDR2 SYDVKM. The DNA of the CDR3 is TGTGCCAGCACCGACAGCAATCAGCCCCAGCATTTT. Translation gives CASTDSNQPQHF.

The J gene is TRBJ2-3, the V gene TRBV3-1 (or the pseudogene TRBV3-2); 9 bases line up with TRBD2. The CDR3 consists of 18 residues. The germline V gene encodes CDR1 LGHDT and CDR2 YNNKEL (reference sequence). V lost 6 bases, J lost 4 bases, and 17 bases stayed unmatched. The CDR3 is CASRQSTRGRDSADTQYF. DNA of the CDR3: TGTGCCAGCAGGCAAAGTACTCGCGGGAGGGATTCGGCAGATACGCAGTATTTT.

Written as DNA, the CDR3 is TGTGCCAGTAGTATAAGAGGCGGGAGAAACATTCAGTACTTC. Translation gives CASSIRGGRNIQYF. The J gene is TRBJ2-4, the V gene TRBV19; 7 bases match TRBD2. V shed 2 bases and J 6 bases; nucleotides not matched to a gene: 4. Germline values: CDR1 LNHDA, CDR2 SQIVND (reference sequence). The CDR3 extends over 14 amino acids.

The V call is TRBV14, the J call TRBJ1-5, with a possible D match to TRBD1 (5 bases). The CDR3 contains 15 residues. From germline, CDR1 is SGHDN and CDR2 FVKESK. V lost 4 bases to trimming and J lost 0 bases, with 10 bases between them. CDR3 DNA sequence: TGTGCCAGCAGCCCCGGGGGTAGTAGCAATCAGCCCCAGCATTTT. This codes for CASSPGGSSNQPQHF.

This rearrangement joins TRBV18 to TRBJ2-2; 7 positions agree with TRBD1. V shed 3 bases, J shed 3 bases, and the junction held 1 base outside the gene matches. This CDR3 spans 14 amino acids. CDR1 and CDR2 from the germline V gene are KGHSH and LQKENI. The CDR3 DNA reads TGTGCCAGCTCACCCGGGACAGACACCGGGGAGCTGTTTTTT. Translated, it gives CASSPGTDTGELFF.